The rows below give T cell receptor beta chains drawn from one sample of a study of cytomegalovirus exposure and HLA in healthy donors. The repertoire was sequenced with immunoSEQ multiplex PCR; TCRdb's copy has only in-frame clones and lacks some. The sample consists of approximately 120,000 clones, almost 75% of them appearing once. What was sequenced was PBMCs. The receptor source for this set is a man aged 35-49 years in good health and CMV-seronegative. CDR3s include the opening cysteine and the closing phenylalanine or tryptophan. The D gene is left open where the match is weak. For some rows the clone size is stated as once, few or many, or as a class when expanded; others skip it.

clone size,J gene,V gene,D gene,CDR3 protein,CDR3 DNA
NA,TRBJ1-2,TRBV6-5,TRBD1,CASSGDRRANYGYTF,TGTGCCAGCAGTGGGGACAGGCGAGCTAACTATGGCTACACCTTC
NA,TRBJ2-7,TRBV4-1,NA,CASSQVNADEQYF,TGCGCCAGCAGCCAAGTTAACGCGGACGAGCAGTACTTC
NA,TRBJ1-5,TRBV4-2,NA,CARSQDWTDSNQPQHF,TGTGCCCGCAGCCAAGACTGGACAGATAGCAATCAGCCCCAGCATTTT
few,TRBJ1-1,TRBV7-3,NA,CASSLTPAGVRGTEAFF,TGTGCCAGCAGCTTAACCCCAGCAGGGGTAAGGGGCACTGAAGCTTTCTTT
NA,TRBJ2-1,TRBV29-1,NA,CSVGVGTGARVEFF,NA
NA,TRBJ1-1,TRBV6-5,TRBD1,CASSYERQGNTEAFF,TGTGCCAGCAGTTACGAGAGACAGGGGAACACTGAGGCTTTCTTT
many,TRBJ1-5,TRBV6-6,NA,CASSEYSQPQHF,TGTGCCAGCAGCGAGTATAGTCAGCCCCAGCATTTT
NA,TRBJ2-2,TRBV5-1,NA,CASSLGQDTGELFF,TGCGCCAGCAGCTTGGGACAGGACACCGGGGAGCTGTTTTTT
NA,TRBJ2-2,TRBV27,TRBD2,CASSLLVWRGGSLTGELFF,TGTGCCAGCAGTTTATTGGTCTGGCGGGGGGGCTCGTTAACCGGGGAGCTGTTTTTT
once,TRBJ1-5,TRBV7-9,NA,CASSLGGIQPQHF,TGTGCCAGCAGCTTAGGAGGGATTCAGCCCCAGCATTTT
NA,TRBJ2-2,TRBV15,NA,CATSNGGELFF,TGTGCCACCAGCAACGGCGGGGAGCTGTTTTTT
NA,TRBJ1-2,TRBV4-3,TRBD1,CASSQDTGQGAKYGYTF,TGCGCCAGCAGCCAAGACACGGGACAGGGGGCGAAATATGGCTACACCTTC
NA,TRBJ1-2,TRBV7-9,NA,CASSKREAGGLVDF,TGTGCCAGCAGCAAACGAGAGGCGGGGGGATTGGTGGACTTC
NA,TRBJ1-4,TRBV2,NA,CASSDGGRLFF,TGTGCCAGCAGTGATGGCGGTAGACTGTTTTTT
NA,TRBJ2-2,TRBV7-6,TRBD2,CASSANGLAGGSGELFF,TGTGCCAGCAGCGCCAACGGACTAGCGGGGGGATCGGGGGAGCTGTTTTTT
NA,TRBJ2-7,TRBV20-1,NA,CSALRTYEQYF,TGCAGTGCCCTACGTACCTACGAGCAGTACTTC
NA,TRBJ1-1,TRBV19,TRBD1,CASSGQAGTEAFF,TGTGCCAGTAGCGGACAGGCGGGCACTGAAGCTTTCTTT
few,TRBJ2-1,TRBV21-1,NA,CASSVEGGQKICNEQFF,TGTGCCAGCAGCGTCGAGGGGGGGCAGAAAATTTGCAATGAGCAGTTCTTC